This T cell receptor (beta chain) was captured in a study of blood T cell repertoires in COVID-19. On the study more broadly: The analysed material was cDNA or gDNA that came from T cells, B-cell-depleted T cells, or PBMCs.

CDR1 is SNHLY, CDR2 FYNNEI, per germline. The V gene end was trimmed by 10 bases and the J gene end by 5 bases; junction bases not matched to a gene: 8. There are 14 residues in the CDR3. How the authors handled the data: For nucleated cells, counts were estimated from reference gene primer amplification. TCRdb's copy holds only in-frame clones and misses some; the assay was immunoSEQ multiplex PCR. The V and J calls and clone size are taken from that table; D and trimming were inferred from the DNA. The table lists around 77,000 clones, approximately 90% of them singletons. The chain employs TRBV2 and TRBJ2-2; the match to TRBD1 covers 9 bases. This TCR came from a woman aged 55-70 years with active COVID-19. Material for sequencing was peripheral blood. The CDR3 sequence: CANKRDRVTGELFF. CDR3 in DNA: TGTGCCAACAAGCGGGACAGGGTTACCGGGGAGCTGTTTTTT. Complete variable domain (other parts from reference TRBV2 and TRBJ2-2): EPEVTQTPSHQVTQMGQEVILRCVPISNHLYFYWYRQILGQKVEFLVSFYNNEISEKSEIFDDQFSVERPDGSNFTLKIRSTKLEDSAMYFCANKRDRVTGELFFGEGSRLTVL.